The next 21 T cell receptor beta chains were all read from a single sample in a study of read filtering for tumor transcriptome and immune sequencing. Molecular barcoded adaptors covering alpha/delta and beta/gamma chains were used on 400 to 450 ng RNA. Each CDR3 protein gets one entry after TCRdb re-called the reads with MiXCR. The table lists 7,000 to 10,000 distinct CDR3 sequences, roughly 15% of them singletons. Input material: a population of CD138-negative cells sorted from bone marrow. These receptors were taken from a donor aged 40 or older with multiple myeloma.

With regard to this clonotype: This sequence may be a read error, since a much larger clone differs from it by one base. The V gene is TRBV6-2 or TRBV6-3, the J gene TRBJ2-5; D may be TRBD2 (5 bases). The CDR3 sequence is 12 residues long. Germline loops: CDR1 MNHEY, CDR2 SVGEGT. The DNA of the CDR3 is TGTGCCAGCAGGGACTTACAAGAGACCCAGCACTTC. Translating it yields CASRDLQETQHF.

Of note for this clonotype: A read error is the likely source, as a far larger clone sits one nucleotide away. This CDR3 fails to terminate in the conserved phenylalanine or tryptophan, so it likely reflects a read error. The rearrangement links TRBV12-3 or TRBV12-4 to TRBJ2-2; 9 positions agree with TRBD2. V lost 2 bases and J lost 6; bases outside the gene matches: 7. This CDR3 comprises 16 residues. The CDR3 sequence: CASSLKYQREAGELFS. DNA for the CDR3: TGTGCCAGCAGTTTAAAGTACCAGCGGGAGGCCGGGGAGCTGTTTTCT.

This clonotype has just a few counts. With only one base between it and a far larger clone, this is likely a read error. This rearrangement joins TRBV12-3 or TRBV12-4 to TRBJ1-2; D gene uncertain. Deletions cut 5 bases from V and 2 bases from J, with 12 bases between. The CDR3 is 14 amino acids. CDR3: CASSLQVANYGYTF. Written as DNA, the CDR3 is TGTGCCAGCAGTCTCCAGGTAGCCAACTATGGCTACACCTTC.

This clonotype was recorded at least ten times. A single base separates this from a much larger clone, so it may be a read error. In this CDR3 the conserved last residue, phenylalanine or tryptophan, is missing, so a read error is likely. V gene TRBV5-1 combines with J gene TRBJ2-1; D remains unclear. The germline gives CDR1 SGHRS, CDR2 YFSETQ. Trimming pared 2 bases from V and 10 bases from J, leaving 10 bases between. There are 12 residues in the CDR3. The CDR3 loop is CASSFSTLEQFV. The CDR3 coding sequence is TGCGCCAGCAGCTTCAGCACCCTCGAGCAGTTCGTC.

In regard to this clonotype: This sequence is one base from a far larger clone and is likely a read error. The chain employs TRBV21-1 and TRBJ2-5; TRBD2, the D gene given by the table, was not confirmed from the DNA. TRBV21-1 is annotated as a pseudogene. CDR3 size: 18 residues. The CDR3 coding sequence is TGTGCCAGCAGTACTAGCGGGGCCTTAAGACTCTCCTACAATGAGCAGTACTTC. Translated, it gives CASSTSGALRLSYNEQYF.

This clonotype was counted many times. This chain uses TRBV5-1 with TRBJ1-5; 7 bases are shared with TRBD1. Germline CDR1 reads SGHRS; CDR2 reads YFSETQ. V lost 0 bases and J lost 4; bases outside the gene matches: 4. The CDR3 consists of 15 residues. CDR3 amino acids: CASSLEGTVNQPQHF. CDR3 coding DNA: TGCGCCAGCAGCTTGGAAGGGACAGTGAATCAGCCCCAGCATTTT.

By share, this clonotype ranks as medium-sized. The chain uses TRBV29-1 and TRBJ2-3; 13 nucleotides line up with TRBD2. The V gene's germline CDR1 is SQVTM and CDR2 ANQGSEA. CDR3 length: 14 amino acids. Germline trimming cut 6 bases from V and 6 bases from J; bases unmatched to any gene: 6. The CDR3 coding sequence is TGCAGCGTAACTAGCGGGGGGGCCAGGGATACGCAGTATTTT. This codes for CSVTSGGARDTQYF.

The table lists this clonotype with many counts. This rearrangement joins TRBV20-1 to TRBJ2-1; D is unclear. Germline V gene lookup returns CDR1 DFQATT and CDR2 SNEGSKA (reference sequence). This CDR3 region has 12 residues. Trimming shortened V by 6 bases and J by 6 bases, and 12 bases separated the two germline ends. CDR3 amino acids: CSAKLVPNEQFF. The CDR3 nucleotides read TGCAGTGCAAAGCTAGTTCCCAATGAGCAGTTCTTC.

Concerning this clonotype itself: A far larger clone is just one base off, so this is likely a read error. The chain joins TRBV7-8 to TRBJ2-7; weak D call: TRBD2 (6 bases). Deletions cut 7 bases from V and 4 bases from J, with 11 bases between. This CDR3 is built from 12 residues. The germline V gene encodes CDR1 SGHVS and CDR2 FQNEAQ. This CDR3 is CASNFGGYEQYF. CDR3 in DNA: TGTGCCAGCAACTTCGGGGGTTACGAGCAGTACTTC.

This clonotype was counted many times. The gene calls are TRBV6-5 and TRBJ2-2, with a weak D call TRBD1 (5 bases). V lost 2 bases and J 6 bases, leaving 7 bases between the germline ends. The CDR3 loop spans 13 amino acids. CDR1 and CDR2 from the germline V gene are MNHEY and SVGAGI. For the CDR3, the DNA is TGTGCCAGCAGTTACCAAGGGGCCGGGGAGCTGTTTTTT. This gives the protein CASSYQGAGELFF.

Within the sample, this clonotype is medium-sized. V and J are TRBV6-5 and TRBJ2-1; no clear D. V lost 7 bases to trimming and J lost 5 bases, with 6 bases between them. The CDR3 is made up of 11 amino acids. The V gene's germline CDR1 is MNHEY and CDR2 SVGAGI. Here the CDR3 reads CASKGNNEQFF. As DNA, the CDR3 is TGTGCCAGCAAAGGGAACAATGAGCAGTTCTTC.

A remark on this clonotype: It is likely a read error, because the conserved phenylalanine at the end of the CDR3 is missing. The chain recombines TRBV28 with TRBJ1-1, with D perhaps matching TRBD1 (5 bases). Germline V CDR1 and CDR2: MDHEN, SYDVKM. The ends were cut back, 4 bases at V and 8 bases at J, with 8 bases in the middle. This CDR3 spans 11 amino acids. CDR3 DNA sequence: TGTGCCAGCAGTTCCTGGGGGGAAGCTTTCCTT. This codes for CASSSWGEAFL.

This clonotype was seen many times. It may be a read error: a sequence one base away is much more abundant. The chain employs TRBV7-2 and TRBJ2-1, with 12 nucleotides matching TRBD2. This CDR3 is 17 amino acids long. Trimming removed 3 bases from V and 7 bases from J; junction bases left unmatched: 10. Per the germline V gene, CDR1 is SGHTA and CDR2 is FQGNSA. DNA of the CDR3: TGTGCCAGCAGCTTCCCCCCTAGCGGGAGGGCCGGTAATGAGCAGTTCTTC. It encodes CASSFPPSGRAGNEQFF. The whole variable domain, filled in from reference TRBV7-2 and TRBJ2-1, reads GAGVSQSPSNKVTEKGKDVELRCDPISGHTALYWYRQSLGQGLEFLIYFQGNSAPDKSGLPSDRFSAERTGGSVSTLTIQRTQQEDSAVYLCASSFPPSGRAGNEQFFGPGTRLTVL.

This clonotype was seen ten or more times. CDR3 region: CASSQAPTSGGGSYNEQFF. The CDR3 region has the DNA TGTGCCAGCAGCCAAGCCCCGACTAGCGGGGGTGGCTCCTACAATGAGCAGTTCTTC. The V and J genes are TRBV3-1 and TRBJ2-1, with 12 bases aligning to TRBD2. The germline V gene has CDR1 LGHDT and CDR2 YNNKEL (reference sequence). The J segment lost 0 bases and the V segment lost 1 base, leaving 7 bases of the junction unmatched. The CDR3 is 19 residues long.

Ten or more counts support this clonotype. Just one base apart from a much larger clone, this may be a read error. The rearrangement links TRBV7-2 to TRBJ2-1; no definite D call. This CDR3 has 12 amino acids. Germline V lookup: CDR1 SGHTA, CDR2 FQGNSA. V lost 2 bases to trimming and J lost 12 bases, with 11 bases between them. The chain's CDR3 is CASSLFGTGQFF. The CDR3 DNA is TGTGCCAGCAGCTTATTCGGCACTGGGCAGTTCTTC.

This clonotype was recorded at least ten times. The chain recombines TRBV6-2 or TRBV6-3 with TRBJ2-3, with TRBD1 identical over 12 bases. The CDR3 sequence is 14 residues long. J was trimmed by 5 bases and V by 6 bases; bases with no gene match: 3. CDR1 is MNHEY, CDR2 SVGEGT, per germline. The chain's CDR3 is CASRGQGARDTQYF. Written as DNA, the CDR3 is TGTGCCAGCAGGGGACAGGGGGCACGAGATACGCAGTATTTT.

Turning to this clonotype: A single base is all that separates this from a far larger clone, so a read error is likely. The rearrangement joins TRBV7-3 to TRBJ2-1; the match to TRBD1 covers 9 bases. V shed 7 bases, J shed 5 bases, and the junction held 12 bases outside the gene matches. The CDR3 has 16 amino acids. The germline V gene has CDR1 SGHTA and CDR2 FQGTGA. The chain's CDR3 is CASIATGGQGDNEQFF. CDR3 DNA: TGTGCCAGCATCGCAACAGGGGGACAGGGTGACAATGAGCAGTTCTTC.

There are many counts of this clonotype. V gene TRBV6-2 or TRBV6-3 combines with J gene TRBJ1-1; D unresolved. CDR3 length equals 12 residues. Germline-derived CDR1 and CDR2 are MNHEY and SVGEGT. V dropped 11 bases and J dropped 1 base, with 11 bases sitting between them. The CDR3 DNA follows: TGTGCCGGCGGCGAGGAGAACACTGAAGCTTTCTTT. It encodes CAGGEENTEAFF.

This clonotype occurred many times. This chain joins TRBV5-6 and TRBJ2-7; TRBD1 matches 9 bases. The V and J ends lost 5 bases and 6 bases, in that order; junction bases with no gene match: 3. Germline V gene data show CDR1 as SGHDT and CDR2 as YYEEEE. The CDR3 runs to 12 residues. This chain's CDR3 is CASRGQGVEQYF. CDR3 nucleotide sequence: TGTGCCAGCAGGGGACAGGGTGTCGAGCAGTACTTC.

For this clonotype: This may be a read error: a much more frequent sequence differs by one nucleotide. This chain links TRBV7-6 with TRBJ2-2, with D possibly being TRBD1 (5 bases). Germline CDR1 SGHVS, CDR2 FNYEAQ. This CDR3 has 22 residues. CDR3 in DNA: TGTGCCGGCAGCTTATCCCTTTGGGGCGCGCCAGACCCGAGAGGGAACACCGGGGAGCTGTTTTTT. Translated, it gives CAGSLSLWGAPDPRGNTGELFF. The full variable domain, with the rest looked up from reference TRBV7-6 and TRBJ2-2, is GAGVSQSPRYKVTKRGQDVALRCDPISGHVSLYWYRQALGQGPEFLTYFNYEAQQDKSGLPNDRFSAERPEGSISTLTIQRTEQRDSAMYRCAGSLSLWGAPDPRGNTGELFFGEGSRLTVL.

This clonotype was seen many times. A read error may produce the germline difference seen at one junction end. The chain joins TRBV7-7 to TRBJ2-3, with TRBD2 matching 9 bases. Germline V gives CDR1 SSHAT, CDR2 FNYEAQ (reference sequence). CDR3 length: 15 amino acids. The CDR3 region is CASSSASGGTDTQYF. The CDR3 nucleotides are TGTGCTAGCAGCTCCGCTAGCGGGGGCACAGATACGCAGTATTTT.